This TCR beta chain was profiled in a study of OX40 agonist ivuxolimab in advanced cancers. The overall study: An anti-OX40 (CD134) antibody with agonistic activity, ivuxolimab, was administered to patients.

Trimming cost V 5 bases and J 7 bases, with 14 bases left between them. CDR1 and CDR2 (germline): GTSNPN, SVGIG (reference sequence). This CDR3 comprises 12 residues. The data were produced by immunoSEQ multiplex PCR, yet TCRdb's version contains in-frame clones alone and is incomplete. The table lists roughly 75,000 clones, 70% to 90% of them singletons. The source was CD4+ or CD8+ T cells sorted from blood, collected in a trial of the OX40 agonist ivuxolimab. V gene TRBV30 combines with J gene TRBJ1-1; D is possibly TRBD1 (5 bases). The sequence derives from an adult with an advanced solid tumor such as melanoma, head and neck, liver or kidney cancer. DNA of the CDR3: TGTGCCTGGGGGGCGGGGGAGAATGAAGCTTTCTTT. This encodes CAWGAGENEAFF.